This T cell receptor beta chain was sequenced during a study of blood T cell repertoires in COVID-19. For the study at large: Samples came from the United States, Italy and Spain, spanning acute and convalescent COVID-19. T cells, B-cell-depleted T cells, or PBMCs supplied cDNA or gDNA.

Each participant's cohort was designated according to participant-reported clinical history. The CDR3 length is 14 residues. Trimming removed 1 base at V and 9 bases at J, with 13 bases between. In germline, CDR1 is LNHDA, CDR2 SQIVND (reference sequence). Profiled with immunoSEQ multiplex PCR; TCRdb holds only in-frame clones, not every one. The top ten hold under 4.5% of the sample, which has 200,000 to 250,000 clones, around nine tenths seen once. The V gene is TRBV19, the J gene TRBJ2-1, with a weak D call TRBD2 (5 bases). Material: PBMCs or T cells enriched from blood (not recorded which). The clonotype originates from a woman aged 25-40 years who had been exposed to COVID-19. In DNA form, the CDR3 reads TGTGCCAGTAGTATAGGAAGCCCTAGCCGTGAGCAGTTCTTC. It encodes CASSIGSPSREQFF.